This T cell receptor beta chain was profiled in a study of blood T cell repertoires in COVID-19. As for the study in general: The United States, Italy and Spain were the sources of the acute and convalescent COVID-19 samples. PBMCs, B-cell-depleted T cells, or T cells were the source of the cDNA or gDNA that made up the material.

Authors' methods: For nucleated cells, counts were estimated from reference gene primer amplification. Only in-frame clones appear in the TCRdb table, and some are missing; sequencing was by immunoSEQ multiplex PCR. Clone size and the V and J calls come from that table; the DNA yielded D and trimming. Of about 20,000 clones in the sample, more than 75% were seen once. Looked up from germline, CDR1 is LGHDT and CDR2 is YNNKEL (reference sequence). The CDR3 has 15 amino acids. V was cut by 1 base and J by 4 bases, with 11 bases left in between. This rearrangement joins TRBV3-1 (or the pseudogene TRBV3-2) to TRBJ2-1; D remains ambiguous. The sequence was obtained from a human donor with active COVID-19. The donor label of this sample is uncertain. Sequencing was done on a sample of peripheral blood. CDR3 sequence (DNA): TGTGCCAGCAGCCAAGGGCCTGGAGCTTACAATGAGCAGTTCTTC. Translated, it gives CASSQGPGAYNEQFF.